The sequence of this T cell receptor (beta chain) was determined in a study of identical twins. The study, taken as a whole, reports: The same donors were not followed; conclusions instead depended on cross-sectional statistical analysis. Invariant MAIT and iNKT cells are populations that could partly confound zero-insertion analyses.

The donor group consisted entirely of healthy Caucasians. Germline-derived CDR1 and CDR2 are SGHAT and FQNNGV. The CDR3 spans 16 residues. J was trimmed by 0 bases and V by 1 base; bases with no gene match: 2. The authors used template switching to add a universal primer site and gave cDNA unique molecular identifiers. TCRdb reprocessed the 5' RACE reads via MiXCR and lists one record per CDR3 protein. The sample records around 670,000 distinct CDR3 sequences, 5.5% to 7.5% being singletons. This clonotype was recorded many times. Its target is not known. This clonotype was obtained from a man aged 18 to 29 in good health. The chain joins TRBV11-2 to TRBJ2-5, with TRBD2 identical over 10 bases. Material: naive T cells sorted from blood. The CDR3 sequence: CASSLGTSGYQETQYF. CDR3 in DNA: TGTGCCAGCAGCTTAGGGACTAGCGGCTACCAAGAGACCCAGTACTTC.